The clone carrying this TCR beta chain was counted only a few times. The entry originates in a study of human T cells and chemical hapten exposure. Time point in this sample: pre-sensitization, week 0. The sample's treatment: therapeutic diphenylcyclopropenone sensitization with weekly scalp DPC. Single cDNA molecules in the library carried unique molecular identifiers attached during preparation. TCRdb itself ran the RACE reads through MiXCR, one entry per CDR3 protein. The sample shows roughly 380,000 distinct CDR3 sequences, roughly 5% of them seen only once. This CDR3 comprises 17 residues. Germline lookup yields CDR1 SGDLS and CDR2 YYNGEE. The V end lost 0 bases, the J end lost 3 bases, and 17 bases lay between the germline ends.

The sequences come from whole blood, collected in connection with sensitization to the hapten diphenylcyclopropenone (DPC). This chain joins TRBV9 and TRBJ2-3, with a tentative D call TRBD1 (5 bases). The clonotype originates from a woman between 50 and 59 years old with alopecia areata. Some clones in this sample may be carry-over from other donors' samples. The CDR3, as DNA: TGTGCCAGCAGCGTAGGACCGGCCCGTTCAGGGACAGATACGCAGTATTTT. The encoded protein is CASSVGPARSGTDTQYF.